Below, 28 T cell receptor beta chains from the same sample are listed, as sequenced in a study of technical replicates of blood from a handful of donors. This table comes from immunoSEQ multiplex PCR, and its TCRdb copy is limited to in-frame clones, with some not included. This table has 60,000 to 70,000 clones, approximately 83% appearing once. Sample: PBMCs. The receptors originated from a human donor in good health. Some clones in this sample may be carry-over from other donors' samples.

The chain couples TRBV11-2 to TRBJ1-1, with D uncertain. V gave up 8 bases and J gave up 5 bases, with 9 bases separating them. This CDR3 contains 11 residues. CDR1 SGHAT and CDR2 FQNNGV come from the germline V gene. The DNA for the CDR3 is TGTGCCAGCCGCCTTAGTACTGAAGCTTTCTTT. The encoded protein is CASRLSTEAFF.

The chain couples TRBV2 to TRBJ2-7; maybe TRBD2 (6 bases). Germline V lookup: CDR1 SNHLY, CDR2 FYNNEI. The V gene lost 4 bases and the J gene lost 3 bases, with 7 bases spanning the gap. The CDR3 has 12 amino acids. The CDR3 nucleotides are TGTGCCAGCAGTGTCGGGGGCTACGAGCAGTACTTC. This encodes CASSVGGYEQYF.

This chain connects TRBV6-7 to TRBJ1-1; a weak D match, TRBD1 (5 bases). TRBV6-7 is placed among ORFs of uncertain function. Deletions cut 0 bases from V and 10 bases from J, with 18 bases between. The length of the CDR3 is 15 residues. CDR3 in amino acids: CASSYSIQGRSRAFF. The CDR3 DNA sequence: TGTGCCAGCAGTTACTCGATCCAGGGAAGGTCGCGAGCTTTCTTT.

In DNA form, the CDR3 reads TGTGCCAGCAACGGTGGAGGGCGCCCCTACGAGCAGTACTTC. This gives the protein CASNGGGRPYEQYF. This chain uses TRBV2 with TRBJ2-7; a weak D match, TRBD2 (6 bases). The V end lost 7 bases, the J end lost 2 bases, and 15 bases lay between the germline ends. The V gene's germline CDR1 is SNHLY and CDR2 FYNNEI. The CDR3 extends over 14 amino acids.

This sequence joins TRBV29-1 and TRBJ2-7; TRBD2 matches 10 bases. CDR1 is SQVTM, CDR2 ANQGSEA, per germline. Germline trimming cut 7 bases from V and 0 bases from J; bases unmatched to any gene: 6. The CDR3 sequence is 14 residues long. DNA for the CDR3: TGCAGCGCAAGGGGACTAGCGAGCTCCTACGAGCAGTACTTC. It encodes CSARGLASSYEQYF.

The chain carries TRBV7-2 and TRBJ2-1, with TRBD1 matching over 8 bases. V lost 0 bases and J lost 6; bases outside the gene matches: 13. The length of the CDR3 is 18 residues. Germline CDR1 and CDR2: SGHTA and FQGNSA. DNA for the CDR3: TGTGCCAGCAGCTTAGCGCGTTTCGGGACAGGAGGGATCAATGAGCAGTTCTTC. It translates to CASSLARFGTGGINEQFF.

This chain links TRBV5-6 with TRBJ1-1; no definite D call. Per the germline V gene, CDR1 is SGHDT and CDR2 is YYEEEE. The CDR3 totals 14 residues. V lost 3 bases and J lost 5, with 14 bases in between. The CDR3 DNA follows: TGTGCCAGCAGCTCACGAGGGCGCGTAACTGAAGCTTTCTTT. Translated, it gives CASSSRGRVTEAFF.

This chain connects TRBV4-1 to TRBJ2-5; 8 bases line up with TRBD2. V was pared by 3 bases and J by 5 bases, with 2 bases of the junction left unmatched. Germline CDR1 and CDR2: MGHRA and YSYEKL. The length of the CDR3 is 13 residues. The DNA of the CDR3 is TGCGCCAGCAGCCAGCCGGGAGGGGAGACCCAGTACTTC. It is translated as CASSQPGGETQYF.

The rearrangement joins TRBV28 to TRBJ1-5; no definite D call. The CDR3 extends over 11 amino acids. The germline gives CDR1 MDHEN, CDR2 SYDVKM. Trimming took 6 bases from V and 3 from J, leaving 3 bases between them. CDR3 DNA: TGTGCCAGCAGCCACAATCAGCCCCAGCATTTT. It codes for CASSHNQPQHF.

A single count supports this clone. The V and J genes are TRBV4-3 and TRBJ2-7, with 7 positions matching TRBD1. CDR3 length: 14 amino acids. The J segment lost 2 bases and the V segment lost 1 base, leaving 2 bases of the junction unmatched. The germline V gene encodes CDR1 LGHNA and CDR2 YSLEER. The CDR3 coding sequence is TGCGCCAGCAGCCAAGGGACAGGACCCTACGAGCAGTACTTC. Its protein product is CASSQGTGPYEQYF.

A few counts support this clone. The chain recombines TRBV6-5 with TRBJ1-3; no definite D call. Germline CDR1 reads MNHEY; CDR2 reads SVGAGI. The ends were cut back, 8 bases at V and 0 bases at J, with 14 bases in the middle. This CDR3 has 15 amino acids. CDR3 nucleotide sequence: TGTGCCAGCTCCTTTGGGGAGAGCTCTGGAAACACCATATATTTT. Translating it yields CASSFGESSGNTIYF.

The chain has TRBV7-9 and TRBJ1-5; D not certain. The CDR3 extends over 15 amino acids. Between the trimmed V and J ends, which lost 2 bases and 1 base, there was a span of 9 bases. Germline V gene sequence: CDR1 SEHNR, CDR2 FQNEAQ (reference sequence). DNA for the CDR3: TGTGCCAGCAGCTTAAATGGCGGGAGCAATCAGCCCCAGCATTTT. This codes for CASSLNGGSNQPQHF.

The rearrangement links TRBV5-4 to TRBJ2-5, with TRBD1 as a possible D gene (6 bases). V gave up 5 bases and J gave up 3 bases, with 17 bases separating them. Looked up from germline, CDR1 is SGHNT and CDR2 is YYREEE (reference sequence). The CDR3 sequence is 15 residues long. This CDR3 is CASRGRDTKEETQYF. The CDR3, as DNA: TGTGCCAGCAGGGGACGGGACACCAAAGAAGAGACCCAGTACTTC. The full variable domain, completed using reference TRBV5-4 and TRBJ2-5, is ETGVTQSPTHLIKTRGQQVTLRCSSQSGHNTVSWYQQALGQGPQFIFQYYREEENGRGNFPPRFSGLQFPNYSSELNVNALELDDSALYLCASRGRDTKEETQYFGPGTRLLVL.

The rearrangement links TRBV7-2 to TRBJ2-3, with 12 nucleotides matching TRBD2. This CDR3 comprises 16 residues. CDR1 and CDR2 (germline): SGHTA, FQGNSA. V lost 3 bases to trimming and J lost 4 bases; unmatched junction nucleotides: 5. CDR3 residues: CASSLLAGGRADTQYF. The CDR3 nucleotides read TGTGCCAGCAGCTTGCTAGCGGGAGGGAGGGCAGATACGCAGTATTTT.

CDR3 in DNA: TGCGCCAGCAGCTTTTACACAGGGGTGAACACTGAAGCTTTCTTT. Protein sequence: CASSFYTGVNTEAFF. The genes are TRBV5-1 and TRBJ1-1; 7 bases match TRBD1. Trimming at V came to 2 bases and at J to 0 bases, leaving 4 bases not matched to a gene. Per germline, CDR1 SGHRS and CDR2 YFSETQ. The CDR3 loop spans 15 amino acids.

This clone was found a few times. The chain has TRBV14 and TRBJ1-1; 7 nucleotides line up with TRBD1. This CDR3 is built from 13 residues. Trimming took 4 bases from V and 2 from J; bases not matched to a gene: 1. The germline V gene has CDR1 SGHDN and CDR2 FVKESK. The CDR3 loop is CASSRDRNTEAFF. CDR3 nucleotides: TGTGCCAGCAGCCGGGACAGAAACACTGAAGCTTTCTTT. Looking up the rest from reference TRBV14 and TRBJ1-1 gives the full variable domain: EAGVTQFPSHSVIEKGQTVTLRCDPISGHDNLYWYRRVMGKEIKFLLHFVKESKQDESGMPNNRFLAERTGGTYSTLKVQPAELEDSGVYFCASSRDRNTEAFFGQGTRLTVV.

This chain connects TRBV7-2 to TRBJ1-1, with 9 positions matching TRBD1. Trimming took 7 bases from V and 5 from J; bases not matched to a gene: 5. In germline, CDR1 is SGHTA, CDR2 FQGNSA. The CDR3 totals 13 residues. The CDR3 nucleotides read TGTGCCAGCACCTCGGACAGGGGTACTGAAGCTTTCTTT. Translated: CASTSDRGTEAFF.

This clone was recorded once. V usage is TRBV10-3 and J usage is TRBJ2-5; 7 nucleotides match TRBD1. This CDR3 spans 15 amino acids. V gave up 4 bases and J gave up 5 bases; unmatched junction bases: 10. CDR1 is ENHRY and CDR2 is SYGVKD in the germline V gene. DNA for the CDR3: TGTGCCATCAGTGCCCCCCGAGGGGGCTTCGAGACCCAGTACTTC. The encoded protein is CAISAPRGGFETQYF.

This clone appeared a few times. The J gene is TRBJ1-2, the V gene TRBV7-9; no firm D call. Trimming took off 5 bases at V and 4 bases at J, with 14 bases between the two ends. The CDR3 has 14 residues. Germline V CDR1 and CDR2: SEHNR, FQNEAQ (reference sequence). The CDR3, as DNA: TGTGCCAGCAGCCCAGACTTGGTCGGCTATGGCTACACCTTC. This encodes CASSPDLVGYGYTF.

The gene calls are TRBV7-2 and TRBJ1-6, with unresolved D. This CDR3 contains 15 residues. Deletions cut 2 bases from V and 8 bases from J, with 13 bases between. CDR1 SGHTA and CDR2 FQGNSA come from the germline V gene. The CDR3 here is CASSLSGLMDSPLHF. The CDR3, as DNA: TGTGCCAGCAGCTTAAGCGGGCTGATGGATTCACCCCTCCACTTT. The full variable domain, rest sourced from reference TRBV7-2 and TRBJ1-6, is GAGVSQSPSNKVTEKGKDVELRCDPISGHTALYWYRQSLGQGLEFLIYFQGNSAPDKSGLPSDRFSAERTGGSVSTLTIQRTQQEDSAVYLCASSLSGLMDSPLHFGNGTRLTVT.

V is TRBV5-4 and J is TRBJ2-3, with TRBD2 as a possible D gene (6 bases). The CDR3 sequence is 14 residues long. V lost 4 bases and J lost 4, with 13 bases in between. Germline V gene sequence: CDR1 SGHNT, CDR2 YYREEE (reference sequence). CDR3 sequence (DNA): TGTGCCAGCAGCCCTTGGCGGGGTGCAGATACGCAGTATTTT. Translation gives CASSPWRGADTQYF. Together with reference TRBV5-4 and TRBJ2-3, the CDR3 gives the full variable domain: ETGVTQSPTHLIKTRGQQVTLRCSSQSGHNTVSWYQQALGQGPQFIFQYYREEENGRGNFPPRFSGLQFPNYSSELNVNALELDDSALYLCASSPWRGADTQYFGPGTRLTVL.

This clone was seen only once. This rearrangement joins TRBV4-3 to TRBJ2-3, with 11 positions matching TRBD2. J gave up 5 bases and V 0 bases, and 13 bases lay outside the gene matches. From germline, CDR1 is LGHNA and CDR2 YSLEER. The CDR3 consists of 19 residues. The CDR3 DNA reads as TGCGCCAGCAGCCAAGAGTCTCTATTAGCGGGAGGGTGGGTAGATACGCAGTATTTT. Amino acids: CASSQESLLAGGWVDTQYF.

The chain is built from TRBV29-1 and TRBJ1-2; TRBD1 agrees at 7 bases. This CDR3 has 14 amino acids. V lost 4 bases, J lost 0 bases, and 5 bases stayed unmatched. Germline-derived CDR1 and CDR2 are SQVTM and ANQGSEA. The CDR3 DNA sequence: TGCAGCGTTGCTTACAGGGGAGCTAACTATGGCTACACCTTC. Protein sequence: CSVAYRGANYGYTF.

V usage is TRBV11-2 and J usage is TRBJ2-7; D ambiguous. The CDR3 extends over 13 amino acids. V lost 2 bases, J lost 0 bases, and 5 bases lay in between. From germline, CDR1 is SGHAT and CDR2 FQNNGV. CDR3 sequence: CASSLPGSYEQYF. For the CDR3, the DNA is TGTGCCAGCAGCTTACCGGGCTCCTACGAGCAGTACTTC.

The V call is TRBV7-2, the J call TRBJ1-2; 9 nucleotides agree with TRBD1. Germline CDR1 reads SGHTA; CDR2 reads FQGNSA. The junction had 6 bases not matched to a gene; V was cut back by 5 bases and J by 2 bases. CDR3 length equals 15 residues. The CDR3 loop is CASSPNRGRNYGYTF. In nucleotides, the CDR3 is TGTGCCAGCAGCCCGAACAGGGGGCGAAACTATGGCTACACCTTC.

J is TRBJ2-4 and V is TRBV5-1, with 13 bases lining up with TRBD2. This CDR3 has 19 residues. CDR1 and CDR2 (germline): SGHRS, YFSETQ. Trimming took 4 bases from V and 3 from J; bases not matched to a gene: 13. The CDR3 coding sequence is TGCGCCAGCAGCCTGGTTGGGACTAGCGGGAAATGGCACAAAAACATTCAGTACTTC. Translation: CASSLVGTSGKWHKNIQYF.

V is TRBV7-8 and J is TRBJ1-2, with TRBD1 identical over 10 bases. Germline V gene data show CDR1 as SGHVS and CDR2 as FQNEAQ. V trimming: 5 bases; J trimming: 4 bases; junction bases outside the gene matches: 4. The CDR3 length is 14 residues. The CDR3 loop reads CASSPRDRGYGYTF. The DNA for the CDR3 is TGTGCCAGCAGCCCTCGGGACAGGGGCTATGGCTACACCTTC.

This clone has just a few counts. The chain uses TRBV7-2 and TRBJ1-1; D is unresolved. Per the germline V gene, CDR1 is SGHTA and CDR2 is FQGNSA. This CDR3 is built from 13 residues. V gave up 4 bases and J gave up 1 base, with 7 bases separating them. The CDR3, as DNA: TGTGCCAGCAGCTACCGGGAGAACACTGAAGCTTTCTTT. As protein: CASSYRENTEAFF.